A single sample gave rise to the 26 T cell receptor beta chains below, sequenced in a study of cytomegalovirus exposure and HLA in healthy donors. The table came from immunoSEQ multiplex PCR; TCRdb's copy has only in-frame clones and leaves some out. The sample has 200,000 to 300,000 clones, approximately 87% seen once. The sequenced sample consisted of PBMCs. These receptors were collected from a young man in good health and CMV-seronegative.

This rearrangement joins TRBV19 to TRBJ2-7, with 11 bases matching TRBD1. CDR1 is LNHDA and CDR2 is SQIVND in the germline V gene (reference sequence). The CDR3 covers 13 residues. V shed 9 bases, J shed 6 bases, and the junction held 7 bases outside the gene matches. The CDR3 DNA is TGTGCCAGCCTAGGACAGGGGGCGGCCGAGCAGTACTTC. Translated, it gives CASLGQGAAEQYF.

CDR3 nucleotide sequence: TGTGCCAGCAGCGGTATCCCAGGGATCGGCTCACCCCTCCACTTT. This codes for CASSGIPGIGSPLHF. The genes are TRBV9 and TRBJ1-6; D perhaps matches TRBD1 (5 bases). Trimming took 3 bases from V and 10 from J, leaving 17 bases between them. Germline V gene data show CDR1 as SGDLS and CDR2 as YYNGEE. This CDR3 spans 15 amino acids.

The chain recombines TRBV7-6 with TRBJ2-7; D possibly corresponds to TRBD1 (5 bases). The CDR3 covers 14 residues. Germline V gene sequence: CDR1 SGHVS, CDR2 FNYEAQ. V lost 2 bases and J 2 bases, leaving 10 bases between the germline ends. The CDR3: CASSLSDRAYEQYF. CDR3 coding DNA: TGTGCCAGCAGCTTAAGCGACAGAGCCTACGAGCAGTACTTC.

This chain joins TRBV4-1 and TRBJ2-3; TRBD2 matches at 10 bases. The CDR3 length is 16 residues. Per the germline V gene, CDR1 is MGHRA and CDR2 is YSYEKL. With 6 bases clipped from V and 2 bases from J, the junction kept 8 bases outside the gene matches. The CDR3 reads CASSLLTSGNTDTQYF. CDR3 DNA sequence: TGCGCCAGCAGTCTTTTAACTAGCGGGAACACAGATACGCAGTATTTT.

The genes are TRBV6-1 and TRBJ2-7; D is possibly TRBD1 (6 bases). V was shortened by 2 bases and J by 3 bases, with 11 bases between the two germline ends. Germline-derived CDR1 and CDR2 are MNHNS and SASEGT. The CDR3 totals 14 residues. Here the CDR3 reads CASSELQGNYEQYF. As DNA, the CDR3 is TGTGCCAGCAGTGAATTACAGGGTAACTACGAGCAGTACTTC.

V gene TRBV7-6 combines with J gene TRBJ2-2; tentative D call: TRBD2 (6 bases). The length of the CDR3 is 15 residues. The V gene's germline CDR1 is SGHVS and CDR2 FNYEAQ. Trimming took 6 bases from V and 3 from J, leaving 14 bases between them. CDR3 sequence: CASSLTGLHTGELFF. The CDR3 bases are TGTGCCAGCAGTCTAACGGGACTCCACACCGGGGAGCTGTTTTTT.

This clone has more than one count but fewer than ten. The rearrangement uses TRBV5-1 and TRBJ1-6; weak D call: TRBD1 (6 bases). The V end was cut by 1 base, the J end by 10 bases, with 12 bases between. CDR1 is SGHRS and CDR2 is YFSETQ in the germline V gene. This CDR3 has 14 residues. The CDR3 region is CASSLRGEGSPLHF. For the CDR3, the DNA is TGCGCCAGCAGCTTGAGGGGGGAGGGGTCACCCCTCCACTTT.

The rearrangement uses TRBV7-9 and TRBJ1-2; 7 nucleotides agree with TRBD1. The CDR3 extends over 14 amino acids. Germline lookup yields CDR1 SEHNR and CDR2 FQNEAQ (reference sequence). V trimming: 5 bases; J trimming: 1 base; junction bases outside the gene matches: 4. CDR3 in DNA: TGTGCCAGCAGCCTCGGGACAGTTAACTATGGCTACACCTTC. It yields the protein CASSLGTVNYGYTF.

The V gene is TRBV28, the J gene TRBJ2-7, with 8 bases that match TRBD1. CDR1 is MDHEN, CDR2 SYDVKM, per germline. The ends lost 2 bases at V and 1 base at J; junction bases unmatched: 7. The CDR3 extends over 16 amino acids. CDR3 residues: CASSLSGRGRSYEQYF. The CDR3 DNA sequence: TGTGCCAGCAGTTTAAGTGGCAGGGGGCGTTCCTACGAGCAGTACTTC.

The CDR3 loop reads CASSRQGGNSPLHF. CDR3 in DNA: TGTGCCAGCAGTCGACAGGGGGGGAATTCACCCCTCCACTTT. V and J are TRBV6-5 and TRBJ1-6; 9 bases agree with TRBD1. Germline CDR1 is MNHEY and CDR2 is SVGAGI. With 5 bases clipped from V and 7 bases from J, the junction kept 3 bases outside the gene matches. The CDR3 sequence is 14 residues long.

This clone was found a few times. The gene calls are TRBV7-9 and TRBJ1-1; tentatively, D is TRBD1 (6 bases). V was pared by 5 bases and J by 7 bases, with 17 bases between. This CDR3 spans 14 amino acids. Germline values: CDR1 SEHNR, CDR2 FQNEAQ (reference sequence). The CDR3 protein is CASSQSAGDLEAFF. In DNA, the CDR3 is TGTGCCAGCAGCCAGTCGGCAGGGGACCTTGAAGCTTTCTTT.

The chain carries TRBV11-2 and TRBJ2-5; TRBD2 agrees at 8 bases. V was clipped by 0 bases and J by 5 bases; unmatched bases: 2. Germline CDR1 and CDR2: SGHAT and FQNNGV. The CDR3 has 14 amino acids. The CDR3 DNA reads as TGTGCCAGCAGCTTAGATCCTAGCGGGGAGACCCAGTACTTC. Translation: CASSLDPSGETQYF.

The chain carries TRBV5-1 and TRBJ2-7; 9 bases are a match to TRBD1. V was clipped by 4 bases and J by 2 bases; unmatched bases: 4. This CDR3 region has 14 residues. Germline V CDR1 and CDR2: SGHRS, YFSETQ. The CDR3 is CASSRGQGPYEQYF. The CDR3 DNA follows: TGCGCCAGCAGCAGGGGACAGGGACCCTACGAGCAGTACTTC.

This chain joins TRBV29-1 and TRBJ2-7; D perhaps matches TRBD2 (5 bases). CDR3 length equals 17 residues. Trimming pared 1 base from V and 0 bases from J, leaving 19 bases between. CDR1 is SQVTM and CDR2 is ANQGSEA in the germline V gene. The chain's CDR3 is CSVEAALLTGSSYEQYF. CDR3 DNA: TGCAGCGTTGAAGCGGCGTTATTAACGGGAAGCTCCTACGAGCAGTACTTC.

The V call is TRBV27, the J call TRBJ2-5; tentatively, D is TRBD2 (7 bases). The CDR3 is made up of 13 amino acids. In germline, CDR1 is MNHEY, CDR2 SMNVEV (reference sequence). V was trimmed by 5 bases and J by 5 bases, leaving 12 bases between them. DNA of the CDR3: TGTGCCAGCAGTCTTGGGGGGGCCGAGACCCAGTACTTC. This encodes CASSLGGAETQYF.

CDR3 sequence (DNA): TGTGCCAGCAGTGTTTGGTCGGGCACTGAAGCTTTCTTT. Translated, it gives CASSVWSGTEAFF. The chain uses TRBV6-4 and TRBJ1-1, with D unresolved. V was trimmed by 4 bases and J by 4 bases, leaving 10 bases between them. This CDR3 has 13 amino acids. Germline CDR1 is MRHNA and CDR2 is SNTAGT.

The gene calls are TRBV4-3 and TRBJ2-7; D gene uncertain. Trimming took 1 base from V and 4 from J, leaving 11 bases between them. CDR1 is LGHNA and CDR2 is YSLEER in the germline V gene. This CDR3 comprises 14 residues. CDR3: CASSQGRQRYEQYF. For the CDR3, the DNA is TGCGCCAGCAGCCAAGGGCGGCAGAGGTACGAGCAGTACTTC.

The chain uses TRBV28 and TRBJ2-7; D may be TRBD1 (6 bases). Germline V gene data show CDR1 as MDHEN and CDR2 as SYDVKM. V was pared by 6 bases and J by 4 bases, with 16 bases between. This CDR3 spans 14 amino acids. This CDR3 is CASSPRDNRYEQYF. Written as DNA, the CDR3 is TGTGCCAGCAGCCCCCGGGACAACCGTTACGAGCAGTACTTC.

The gene calls are TRBV4-2 and TRBJ2-1, with a weak D call TRBD2 (5 bases). Germline CDR1 LGHNA, CDR2 YNFKEQ. Trimming shortened V by 0 bases and J by 4 bases, and 13 bases separated the two germline ends. The CDR3 has 16 residues. CDR3 nucleotide sequence: TGTGCCAGCAGCCAAGATGGGAGCGCCCCGTACAATGAGCAGTTCTTC. Protein: CASSQDGSAPYNEQFF.

This chain joins TRBV4-3 and TRBJ1-2; maybe TRBD1 (6 bases). This CDR3 is 16 amino acids long. CDR1 is LGHNA, CDR2 YSLEER, per germline. The V end was cut by 0 bases, the J end by 6 bases, with 17 bases between. This CDR3 reads CASSQDIITGKDGYTF. As DNA, the CDR3 is TGCGCCAGCAGCCAAGATATCATAACAGGGAAGGATGGCTACACCTTC.

The rearrangement links TRBV2 to TRBJ2-5, with D unclear. Per germline, CDR1 SNHLY and CDR2 FYNNEI. V was trimmed by 4 bases and J by 5 bases, leaving 5 bases between them. The CDR3 is made up of 11 amino acids. This CDR3 reads CASSVGETQYF. CDR3 bases: TGTGCCAGCAGTGTCGGGGAGACCCAGTACTTC.

The chain carries TRBV5-1 and TRBJ1-6, with TRBD1 matching 9 bases. The CDR3 is made up of 16 amino acids. V gave up 0 bases and J gave up 7 bases; unmatched junction bases: 5. The germline gives CDR1 SGHRS, CDR2 YFSETQ. The CDR3 loop reads CASSLVPDRGNSPLHF. The CDR3 DNA follows: TGCGCCAGCAGCTTGGTACCGGACAGGGGCAATTCACCCCTCCACTTT.

V and J are TRBV12-2 and TRBJ1-2. TRBV12-2 is a known pseudogene. This CDR3 is built from 15 residues. CDR3 sequence: CASRLFSRTGYGYTF. In DNA, the CDR3 is TGTGCAAGTCGCTTATTTTCACGCACGGGCTATGGCTACACCTTC.

The genes are TRBV2 and TRBJ1-5; D might be TRBD1 (5 bases). The germline gives CDR1 SNHLY, CDR2 FYNNEI. CDR3 length: 15 residues. Trimming shortened V by 4 bases and J by 0 bases, and 10 bases separated the two germline ends. DNA for the CDR3: TGTGCCAGCAGTGCCCAGGGAATTAGCAATCAGCCCCAGCATTTT. Residues: CASSAQGISNQPQHF.

The chain joins TRBV18 to TRBJ1-3; D is possibly TRBD1 (6 bases). This CDR3 is 16 amino acids long. Trimming stripped 3 bases from V and 3 bases from J, with 15 bases between. Germline V gives CDR1 KGHSH, CDR2 LQKENI. Written as DNA, the CDR3 is TGTGCCAGCTCACCCACAGGGCGCCCGGATGGAAACACCATATATTTT. This gives the protein CASSPTGRPDGNTIYF.

The V gene is TRBV5-4, the J gene TRBJ2-1; tentative D call: TRBD2 (5 bases). The CDR3 has 15 amino acids. CDR1 SGHNT and CDR2 YYREEE come from the germline V gene (reference sequence). V was pared by 1 base and J by 7 bases, with 15 bases between. This CDR3 reads CASSLYGDVVNEQFF. CDR3 nucleotide sequence: TGTGCCAGCAGCTTGTACGGGGATGTGGTAAATGAGCAGTTCTTC.